Listed below are T cell receptor beta chains from one sample, sequenced in a study of CD8 T cells in Susac syndrome. From the immunoSEQ multiplex PCR reads, TCRdb called clonotypes with MiXCR, one entry per CDR3 protein. The profile shows 200,000 to 250,000 distinct CDR3 sequences, approximately 95% of them singletons. The sample consisted of CD4+ T cells from PBMCs. Source of these receptors: a human donor with multiple sclerosis. Each CDR3 is given with its conserved first and last residue. A D gene is named only where the DNA matches it firmly. Expanded clones get a size class; other rows say once, few or many, or leave the size out.

cdr3_nt cdr3_aa j_call v_call clone_size d_call
TGTGCCAGCAGCTACAGGGTGGGAAATGAAAAACTGTTTTTT CASSYRVGNEKLFF TRBJ1-4 TRBV27 - -
TGCAGTGCTAGACTAGCGGGAAGGAATGAGCAGTTCTTC CSARLAGRNEQFF TRBJ2-1 TRBV20-1 few TRBD2
TGCGCCAGCAGCGCGTGGGGTATGGAGAATGAGCAGTTCTTC CASSAWGMENEQFF TRBJ2-1 TRBV5-1 once -
TGCAGCGTTGGGGACAGTTATCAGCCCCAGCATTTT CSVGDSYQPQHF TRBJ1-5 TRBV29-1 - TRBD1
TGCAGCGCTGGACCCTATGGCTACACCTTC CSAGPYGYTF TRBJ1-2 TRBV29-1 - -
TGTGCCAGCAGGGGACTAGCGGGACCCCAAGAGACCCAGTACTTC CASRGLAGPQETQYF TRBJ2-5 TRBV12-3/TRBV12-4 - TRBD2
TGTGCCAGCAGTTTCCAGCGGGGGTACACAGATACGCAGTATTTT CASSFQRGYTDTQYF TRBJ2-3 TRBV12-3/TRBV12-4 - TRBD2
TGTGCCAGCAGCTTAAATCCCGTGGGCACAGATACGCAGTATTTT CASSLNPVGTDTQYF TRBJ2-3 TRBV11-2 - -
TGTGCCAGCAGTTACTCGATATTGGCAGAGGCCTCCTACGAGCAGTACTTC CASSYSILAEASYEQYF TRBJ2-7 TRBV6-5 - -
TGTGCCACCAGCAGAGCCCCCGGGACAGGGTATGGCTATGGCTACACCTTC CATSRAPGTGYGYGYTF TRBJ1-2 TRBV15 once TRBD1
TGCAGTGTGTCCAGGGCCAATCAGCCCCAGCATTTT CSVSRANQPQHF TRBJ1-5 TRBV20-1 once -
TGTGCTAGTGCCCCGGGCTCAAACAACCAAGAGACCCAGTACTTC CASAPGSNNQETQYF TRBJ2-5 TRBV12-5 - -
TGCAGTGCTAGAAGGACGGGGGGGTGGTACACCTTC CSARRTGGWYTF TRBJ1-2 TRBV20-1 - -
TGTGCCAGTGAGAGGCGGGGGACTAGCACAGATACGCAGTATTTT CASERRGTSTDTQYF TRBJ2-3 TRBV11-2 - TRBD2
TGTGCCAGCAGTTTAAACGATCCGGGAGGAAATCAGCCCCAGCATTTT CASSLNDPGGNQPQHF TRBJ1-5 TRBV27 - -
TGTGCCAGCAGCCAAGCGGCGGGACAGGCCAAAAACATTCAGTACTTC CASSQAAGQAKNIQYF TRBJ2-4 TRBV14 - -
TGTGCCAGCAGCTTAGAGCATGAGCAGTTCTTC CASSLEHEQFF TRBJ2-1 TRBV7-2 few -
TGTGCCACCAGTGATAACTCCTATGGCTACACCTTC CATSDNSYGYTF TRBJ1-2 TRBV24-1 once -
TGTGCCAGCAGCGGGGACTTTCGGGGGAATGAGCAGTTCTTC CASSGDFRGNEQFF TRBJ2-1 TRBV7-2 - -
TGTGCCAGCAGGTATGCCGGGACAGGGAGCTACGAGCAGTACTTC CASRYAGTGSYEQYF TRBJ2-7 TRBV6-5 - TRBD1
TGCGCCAGCAGCTCCCTCGAGAGCGGCCTTAGCACAGATACGCAGTATTTT CASSSLESGLSTDTQYF TRBJ2-3 TRBV5-1 - -
TGTGCCAGCAGTTACGGGCCAGTGGGGCAAAAACTGTTTTTT CASSYGPVGQKLFF TRBJ1-4 TRBV6-5 - -
TGTGCCAGCAGCCAAGATCTGGTAGCCAAAAACATTCAGTACTTC CASSQDLVAKNIQYF TRBJ2-4 TRBV3-1 - -
TGCGCCAGCAGTCAATCGAAGGGGAGGTCCAGGGAGACCCAGTACTTC CASSQSKGRSRETQYF TRBJ2-5 TRBV23-1 - -
TGTGCCAGCAGCCCCCATCCGCGTCAGGGGAGCAATGAGCAGTTCTTC CASSPHPRQGSNEQFF TRBJ2-1 TRBV7-9 - -
TGCAGTGCTAGTTACAGGGGGCGGGAAACTTTCTTT CSASYRGRETFF TRBJ1-1 TRBV20-1 - TRBD1
TGTGCCAGCAGCTCAGAATCCTATGGCTACACCTTC CASSSESYGYTF TRBJ1-2 TRBV7-9 - -
TGTGCCAGCAGCTTGGACGAGACCCAGTACTTC CASSLDETQYF TRBJ2-5 TRBV5-6 - -
TGCAGCGTGAGGATCTCTGGGGCCAACGTCCTGACTTTC CSVRISGANVLTF TRBJ2-6 TRBV29-1 - -
TGTGCCAGCAGCTCGCCCACAGGGGCGTCTGGCTACACCTTC CASSSPTGASGYTF TRBJ1-2 TRBV5-6 - TRBD1
TGCAGCGTTACTAGCGGGAGATACAATGAGCAGTTCTTC CSVTSGRYNEQFF TRBJ2-1 TRBV29-1 - TRBD2
TGTGCCAGCAGTCTAAGACCTTTAGAGACCCAGTACTTC CASSLRPLETQYF TRBJ2-5 TRBV6-5 - -
TGTGCTAGTGGTTTCCACCTCCCAAGGGAGGCTTTCTTT CASGFHLPREAFF TRBJ1-1 TRBV12-5 - -
TGTGCCAGCAGCGTAGACGGGGAGCTGTTTTTT CASSVDGELFF TRBJ2-2 TRBV9 - -
TGTGCCAGCAGTTTCAACTGGCGGGGGCCCTACGAGCAGTACTTC CASSFNWRGPYEQYF TRBJ2-7 TRBV28 - -
TGTGCCTGGAGTGTACGCGGGATCCCGGGAAATTTGTTC CAWSVRGIPGNLF TRBJ2-7 TRBV30 - -
TGTGCCAGCAGCCCTTCGACTAGCGGGACGCGCGAGCAGTACTTC CASSPSTSGTREQYF TRBJ2-7 TRBV7-2 - TRBD2
TGCAGTGCTAGGGGTACAGGAAACACCATATATTTT CSARGTGNTIYF TRBJ1-3 TRBV20-1 - -
TGTGCCAGCAGTGAACGAAGGTACGAGCAGTACTTC CASSERRYEQYF TRBJ2-7 TRBV2 few -
TGCAGTGCGGGTTCAGGGATAAGGCAGCCCCAGCATTTT CSAGSGIRQPQHF TRBJ1-5 TRBV20-1 - -
TGTGCCAGCTCGAGGCTCCTCCGAGAGGAGACCCAGTACTTC CASSRLLREETQYF TRBJ2-5 TRBV27 once -
TGTGCCAGCAGCTTGACGGACAGGGGACCCACAGATACGCAGTATTTT CASSLTDRGPTDTQYF TRBJ2-3 TRBV5-6 - TRBD1
TGTGCCAGCAATACCGAGCGGGAAGCCGGCACAGATACGCAGTATTTT CASNTEREAGTDTQYF TRBJ2-3 TRBV7-8 - TRBD2
TGCAGTGCTAGACTTCAAGAGACCCAGTACTTC CSARLQETQYF TRBJ2-5 TRBV20-1 - -
TGTGCCAGTAGTGAACGGGCACAGGGTGGCTACACCTTC CASSERAQGGYTF TRBJ1-2 TRBV19 - -
TGTGCCAGCAGTGGTGGACAGGGCTACGATGGCTACACCTTC CASSGGQGYDGYTF TRBJ1-2 TRBV25-1 - TRBD1
TGTGCCACGAACCGGGACAGGGGGCAGGATACGCAGTATTTT CATNRDRGQDTQYF TRBJ2-3 TRBV15 - TRBD1
TGTGCCTGGAGTGTTTTGCGGGAGAAGAATGAGCAGTTCTTC CAWSVLREKNEQFF TRBJ2-1 TRBV30 - TRBD2
TGTGCCAGCTCACCGAGACCGGGAGAGGGATACGAGCAGTACTTC CASSPRPGEGYEQYF TRBJ2-7 TRBV18 - -
TGTGCCAGCAGCTTAGCTCCTAGCGGGGAGACCCAGTACTTC CASSLAPSGETQYF TRBJ2-5 TRBV11-3 once TRBD2
TGTGCCAGCAGCACCCGACAGGGGTGGAGCTCCTACGAGCAGCACTTC CASSTRQGWSSYEQHF TRBJ2-7 TRBV11-1 - TRBD1
TGTGCCAGCAGTCTAAGAAACTCGGGCACAGATACGCAGTATTTT CASSLRNSGTDTQYF TRBJ2-3 TRBV6-5 - -
TGTGCCAGCAGCGTAGCACCGGACAGGACTAACTATGGCTACACCTTC CASSVAPDRTNYGYTF TRBJ1-2 TRBV9 - TRBD1
TGCAGTGCCCCTCCGACGGTGGCTTACAATGAGCAGTTCTTC CSAPPTVAYNEQFF TRBJ2-1 TRBV20-1 - -
TGTGCCAGCAGCTTCAGGGCCTCGGGCACTGAAGCTTTCTTT CASSFRASGTEAFF TRBJ1-1 TRBV7-9 - -
TGTGCCAGCGGAGCAACAGGGCCCTATGGCTACACCTTC CASGATGPYGYTF TRBJ1-2 TRBV12-3/TRBV12-4 - -
TGCAGTGCTGATCCGCCCGGACAGGGGTCGGGCGAGCAGTACTTC CSADPPGQGSGEQYF TRBJ2-7 TRBV20-1 once TRBD1